Presented here are 24 T cell receptor beta chains from one specimen sequenced in a study of cytomegalovirus exposure and HLA in healthy donors. The PCR employed 60 Vbeta primers together with 13 Jbeta primers. Produced via immunoSEQ multiplex PCR; TCRdb's table is partial and in-frame only. The sample lists 100,000 to 150,000 clones, around 85% occurring once. Sequencing was performed on PBMCs. These receptors were obtained from a man between 18 and 35 years old in good health and CMV-seropositive.

The chain combines TRBV6-5 with TRBJ2-1; TRBD2 matches 12 bases. The CDR3 runs to 15 residues. The V segment lost 6 bases and the J segment 5 bases; nucleotides outside the gene matches: 5. CDR1 MNHEY and CDR2 SVGAGI come from the germline V gene. The CDR3 here is CASSQGLAGNNEQFF. In DNA form, the CDR3 reads TGTGCCAGCAGCCAAGGACTAGCGGGAAACAATGAGCAGTTCTTC.

The J gene is TRBJ2-7, the V gene TRBV30; D might be TRBD1 (6 bases). The CDR3 runs to 13 residues. Per the germline V gene, CDR1 is GTSNPN and CDR2 is SVGIG (reference sequence). V lost 2 bases to trimming and J lost 2 bases, with 10 bases between them. The chain's CDR3 is CAWSFGQTYEQYF. The CDR3 bases are TGTGCCTGGAGTTTCGGACAGACCTACGAGCAGTACTTC.

The rearrangement links TRBV7-2 to TRBJ2-3; D is possibly TRBD2 (6 bases). Trimming removed 2 bases from V and 8 bases from J, with 26 bases in between. The germline CDR1 and CDR2 sequences are SGHTA and FQGNSA. CDR3 length: 18 residues. The DNA of the CDR3 is TGTGCCAGCAGCTTAAGGGACTCCATCTTCGGCTTCTCGGGTACGCAGTATTTT. It is translated as CASSLRDSIFGFSGTQYF.

The chain joins TRBV21-1 to TRBJ1-5; the tabulated D call, TRBD1, remains unverified against the DNA. TRBV21-1 is deemed a pseudogene. The CDR3 loop spans 14 amino acids. CDR3 DNA: TGTGCCAGCAGCCGGGACAGGGGCAATCAGCCCCAGCATTTT. It translates to CASSRDRGNQPQHF.

The chain uses TRBV5-4 and TRBJ2-1; 7 nucleotides line up with TRBD2. V gave up 1 base and J gave up 10 bases; unmatched junction bases: 11. This CDR3 comprises 15 residues. Germline V lookup: CDR1 SGHNT, CDR2 YYREEE (reference sequence). The CDR3 reads CASSLTGAGYREQFF. CDR3 in DNA: TGTGCCAGCAGCTTGACGGGAGCGGGGTACCGGGAGCAGTTCTTC.

This clone was detected a few times. The rearrangement links TRBV4-3 to TRBJ2-3, with D perhaps matching TRBD2 (5 bases). V lost 0 bases to trimming and J lost 4 bases, with 8 bases between them. The CDR3 has 14 amino acids. CDR1 and CDR2 from the germline V gene are LGHNA and YSLEER. CDR3 nucleotide sequence: TGCGCCAGCAGCCAAGATTCCGGGGCAGATACGCAGTATTTT. Translation gives CASSQDSGADTQYF.

J is TRBJ2-7 and V is TRBV7-8; TRBD1 matches 8 bases. CDR1 SGHVS and CDR2 FQNEAQ come from the germline V gene. Losses at the gene ends were 5 bases for V and 4 bases for J; bases not matched to a gene: 10. The CDR3 runs to 15 residues. The DNA for the CDR3 is TGTGCCAGCAGCATCTCCGACAGGGGATTATACGAGCAGTACTTC. Translating it yields CASSISDRGLYEQYF.

This chain connects TRBV4-3 to TRBJ2-1; 7 bases are a match to TRBD1. The CDR3 length is 15 residues. Germline V gives CDR1 LGHNA, CDR2 YSLEER. After removal of 4 bases from V and 6 bases from J, the junction contained 9 bases not matched to a gene. CDR3 in DNA: TGCGCCAGCAGCCTTACAACTACAGGGGTCAATGAGCAGTTCTTC. Its protein product is CASSLTTTGVNEQFF.

The chain combines TRBV7-2 with TRBJ2-2; 13 nucleotides match TRBD2. The CDR3 has 18 amino acids. J gave up 7 bases and V 4 bases, and 12 bases lay outside the gene matches. The germline CDR1 and CDR2 sequences are SGHTA and FQGNSA. CDR3 DNA sequence: TGTGCCAGCAGCTCTGCGGCACTAGCGGGGGGGCTTAGCGGGGAGCTGTTTTTT. Translated, it gives CASSSAALAGGLSGELFF.

The V gene is TRBV19, the J gene TRBJ1-5; D ambiguous. The CDR3 runs 15 residues. The V gene lost 1 base and the J gene lost 4 bases, with 11 bases spanning the gap. Germline V CDR1 and CDR2: LNHDA, SQIVND (reference sequence). CDR3 sequence: CASSIGQLRNQPQHF. DNA of the CDR3: TGTGCCAGTAGTATAGGGCAGTTACGTAATCAGCCCCAGCATTTT.

The chain couples TRBV2 to TRBJ1-5, with TRBD1 matching 7 bases. Germline trimming cut 1 base from V and 9 bases from J; bases unmatched to any gene: 24. Germline V gene lookup returns CDR1 SNHLY and CDR2 FYNNEI. This CDR3 comprises 20 residues. Written as DNA, the CDR3 is TGTGCCAGCAGTGAAGAAATATGGCCGCGGCCAGGACAGGTTCAGCGGCCCCAGCATTTT. Its translation is CASSEEIWPRPGQVQRPQHF.

The rearrangement uses TRBV13 and TRBJ2-6; TRBD1 aligns across 8 bases. V was pared by 5 bases and J by 4 bases, with 4 bases of the junction left unmatched. The CDR3 loop spans 15 amino acids. The germline CDR1 and CDR2 sequences are PRHDT and FYEKMQ (reference sequence). The DNA of the CDR3 is TGTGCCAGCAGCCAGGACAGGGCCGGGGCCAACGTCCTGACTTTC. Its protein is CASSQDRAGANVLTF.

J is TRBJ2-3 and V is TRBV19; a weak D match, TRBD1 (6 bases). The germline V and J ends were trimmed by 6 bases and 1 base, with 14 bases remaining between them. CDR1 and CDR2 from the germline V gene are LNHDA and SQIVND (reference sequence). The CDR3 is 15 amino acids. This CDR3 is CASSHPWGRTDTQYF. CDR3 nucleotide sequence: TGTGCCAGTAGCCATCCCTGGGGGCGCACAGATACGCAGTATTTT.

This clone was seen only once. The DNA for the CDR3 is TGCGCCAGCAGCCTTGGACAGGGACGGGAAGAGACCCAGTACTTC. Protein product: CASSLGQGREETQYF. V gene TRBV4-3 combines with J gene TRBJ2-5; 8 nucleotides match TRBD1. The ends lost 4 bases at V and 3 bases at J; junction bases unmatched: 7. The CDR3 runs to 15 residues. Per germline, CDR1 LGHNA and CDR2 YSLEER.

This chain connects TRBV4-3 to TRBJ1-6; maybe TRBD1 (6 bases). Germline V gene sequence: CDR1 LGHNA, CDR2 YSLEER. Trimming took off 2 bases at V and 2 bases at J, with 10 bases between the two ends. The CDR3 loop spans 16 amino acids. CDR3 residues: CASSQSPGAYNSPLHF. The CDR3 coding sequence is TGCGCCAGCAGCCAAAGTCCAGGGGCCTATAATTCACCCCTCCACTTT.

The chain has TRBV2 and TRBJ1-5, with 9 bases aligning to TRBD1. V lost 6 bases to trimming and J lost 3 bases; unmatched junction nucleotides: 6. Germline V gene lookup returns CDR1 SNHLY and CDR2 FYNNEI. The CDR3 length is 15 residues. Here the CDR3 reads CASSGQGILNQPQHF. CDR3 nucleotide sequence: TGTGCCAGCAGCGGACAGGGGATCCTCAATCAGCCCCAGCATTTT.

The chain links TRBV4-1 to TRBJ2-5; TRBD1 matches at 7 bases. This CDR3 region has 15 residues. Germline values: CDR1 MGHRA, CDR2 YSYEKL. The J segment lost 6 bases and the V segment lost 4 bases, leaving 11 bases of the junction unmatched. This CDR3 is CASSRRVTGEKTQYF. Written as DNA, the CDR3 is TGCGCCAGCAGCCGCCGGGTTACAGGGGAAAAGACCCAGTACTTC.

The chain recombines TRBV5-1 with TRBJ1-3; 7 bases line up with TRBD1. This CDR3 contains 14 residues. Germline CDR1 is SGHRS and CDR2 is YFSETQ. V lost 5 bases to trimming and J lost 4 bases; unmatched junction nucleotides: 6. The CDR3 loop is CASRVTGDGNTIYF. CDR3 DNA sequence: TGCGCCAGCAGGGTAACAGGGGACGGAAACACCATATATTTT.

The chain carries TRBV5-4 and TRBJ2-1; D may be TRBD2 (6 bases). The germline V and J ends were trimmed by 0 bases and 8 bases, with 15 bases remaining between them. The CDR3 extends over 15 amino acids. In germline, CDR1 is SGHNT, CDR2 YYREEE (reference sequence). CDR3 sequence: CASSLERATRYEQFF. CDR3 nucleotide sequence: TGTGCCAGCAGCTTGGAGCGGGCAACTAGGTATGAGCAGTTCTTC.

The CDR3 sequence: CASSFRLFDEQYF. The CDR3 nucleotides read TGTGCCAGTAGCTTCAGGTTATTTGACGAGCAGTACTTC. The rearrangement links TRBV19 to TRBJ2-7, with D uncertain. CDR1 is LNHDA and CDR2 is SQIVND in the germline V gene (reference sequence). V was shortened by 6 bases and J by 5 bases, with 14 bases between the two germline ends. The CDR3 is 13 amino acids.

This chain connects TRBV14 to TRBJ2-5; no reliable D call. Gene TRBJ2-7 matches the end of the DNA better, so the J call may be wrong. Germline V gives CDR1 SGHDN, CDR2 FVKESK. The CDR3 sequence is 16 residues long. DNA for the CDR3: TGTGCCAGCAGCCAAGGTCCCAGCCGAGGTAACTACGAGCAGTACTTC. Protein sequence: CASSQGPSRGNYEQYF.

This clone has only one observation. The chain recombines TRBV6-6 with TRBJ2-1; weak D call: TRBD1 (7 bases). V was cut by 0 bases and J by 8 bases, with 17 bases left in between. CDR1 and CDR2 from the germline V gene are MNHNY and SVGAGI (reference sequence). This CDR3 region has 16 residues. The CDR3 protein is CASSYSTQGGFDEQFF. The CDR3 region has the DNA TGTGCCAGCAGTTACTCGACTCAGGGGGGTTTCGATGAGCAGTTCTTC.

V usage is TRBV6-5 and J usage is TRBJ1-4; TRBD1 is a possible D gene (6 bases). The CDR3 consists of 15 residues. CDR1 and CDR2 from the germline V gene are MNHEY and SVGAGI. The ends were cut back, 0 bases at V and 8 bases at J, with 13 bases in the middle. The CDR3 region is CASSYSAGAGEKLFF. As DNA, the CDR3 is TGTGCCAGCAGTTACTCCGCGGGGGCGGGGGAAAAACTGTTTTTT.

This clone turned up a few times. The chain couples TRBV11-3 to TRBJ2-2, with 9 bases that match TRBD1. V shed 5 bases, J shed 5 bases, and the junction held 9 bases outside the gene matches. Germline CDR1 SGHNT, CDR2 YENEEA. This CDR3 region has 16 residues. The CDR3 DNA follows: TGTGCCAGCAGCATAGGGACAGGGTCATATACCGGGGAGCTGTTTTTT. It specifies CASSIGTGSYTGELFF.